This record looks at one T cell receptor beta chain sequence and its context. Its antigen remains unknown. Using immunoSEQ multiplex PCR, the repertoire was profiled, and TCRdb retains in-frame clones only, with some absent. The data contain about 28,000 clones, 78% of them singletons. The record originates from a study of T cell responses to AZD1222 COVID-19 vaccine. Study observations and caveats: AZD1222 recipients seropositive at baseline numbered only 5 or 6.

This CDR3 has 16 residues. V shed 0 bases and J 7 bases; nucleotides not matched to a gene: 8. Germline-derived CDR1 and CDR2 are SGHTA and FQGTGA. This specimen was peripheral blood, taken on day 0 of AZD1222 vaccination. The gene calls are TRBV7-3 and TRBJ2-1; TRBD2 agrees at 8 bases. The source is an adult in good health. CDR3 sequence (DNA): TGTGCCAGCAGCTTAACGGGCCTAGCGGGTAAGAATGAGCAGTTCTTC. It specifies CASSLTGLAGKNEQFF.